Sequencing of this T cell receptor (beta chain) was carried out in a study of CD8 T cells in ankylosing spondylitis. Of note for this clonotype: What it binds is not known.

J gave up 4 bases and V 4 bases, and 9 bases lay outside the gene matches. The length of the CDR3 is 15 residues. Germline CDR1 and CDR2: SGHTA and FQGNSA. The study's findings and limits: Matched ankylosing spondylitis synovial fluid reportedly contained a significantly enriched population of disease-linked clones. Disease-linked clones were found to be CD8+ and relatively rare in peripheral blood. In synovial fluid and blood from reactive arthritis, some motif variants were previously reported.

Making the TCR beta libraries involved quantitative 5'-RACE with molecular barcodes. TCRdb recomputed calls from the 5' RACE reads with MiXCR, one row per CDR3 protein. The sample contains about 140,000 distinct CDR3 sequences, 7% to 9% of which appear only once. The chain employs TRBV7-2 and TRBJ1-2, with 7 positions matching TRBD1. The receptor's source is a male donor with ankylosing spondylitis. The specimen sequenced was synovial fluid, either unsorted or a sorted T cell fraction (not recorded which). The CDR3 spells CASSWGTALAYGYTF. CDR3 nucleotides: TGTGCCAGCAGCTGGGGGACAGCCCTGGCCTATGGCTACACCTTC.